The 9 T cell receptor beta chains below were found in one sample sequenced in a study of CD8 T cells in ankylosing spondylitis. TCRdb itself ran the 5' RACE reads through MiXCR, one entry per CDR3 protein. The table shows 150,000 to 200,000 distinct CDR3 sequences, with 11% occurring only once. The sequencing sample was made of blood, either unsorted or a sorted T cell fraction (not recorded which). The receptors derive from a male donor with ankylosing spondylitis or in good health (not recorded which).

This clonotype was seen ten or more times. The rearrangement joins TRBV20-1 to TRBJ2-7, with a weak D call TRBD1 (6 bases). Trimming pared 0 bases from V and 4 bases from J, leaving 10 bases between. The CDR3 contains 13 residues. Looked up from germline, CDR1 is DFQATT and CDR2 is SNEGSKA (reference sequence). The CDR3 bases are TGCAGTGCTAGAGAAGGGGGAGCGTACGAGCAGTACTTC. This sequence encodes CSAREGGAYEQYF.

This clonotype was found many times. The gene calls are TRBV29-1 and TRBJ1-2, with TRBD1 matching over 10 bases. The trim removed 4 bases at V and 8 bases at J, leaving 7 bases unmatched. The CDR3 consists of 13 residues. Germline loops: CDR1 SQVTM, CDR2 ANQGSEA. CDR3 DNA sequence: TGCAGCGTTGCCTCCGGGACAGGGGACGGCTACACCTTC. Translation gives CSVASGTGDGYTF.

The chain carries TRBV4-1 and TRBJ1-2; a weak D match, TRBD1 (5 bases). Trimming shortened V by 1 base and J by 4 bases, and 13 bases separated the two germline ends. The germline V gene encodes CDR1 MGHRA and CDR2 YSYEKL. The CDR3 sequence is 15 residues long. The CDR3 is CASSQVGRATYGYTF. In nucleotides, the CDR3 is TGCGCCAGCAGCCAAGTGGGCAGGGCGACCTATGGCTACACCTTC.

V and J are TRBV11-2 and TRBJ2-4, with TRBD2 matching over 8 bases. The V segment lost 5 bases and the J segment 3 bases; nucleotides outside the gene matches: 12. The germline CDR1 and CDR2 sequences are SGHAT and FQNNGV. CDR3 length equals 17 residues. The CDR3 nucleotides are TGTGCCAGCAGCCCCGCTTCGGGGGGGCTAGTCAAAAACATTCAGTACTTC. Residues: CASSPASGGLVKNIQYF.

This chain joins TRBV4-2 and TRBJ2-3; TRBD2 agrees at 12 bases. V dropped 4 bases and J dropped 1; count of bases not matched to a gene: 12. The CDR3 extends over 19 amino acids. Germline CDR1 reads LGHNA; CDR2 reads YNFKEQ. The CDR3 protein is CASSLRTSGVGSGTDTQYF. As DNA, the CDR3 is TGTGCCAGCAGCCTGAGGACTAGCGGGGTCGGGAGTGGCACAGATACGCAGTATTTT.

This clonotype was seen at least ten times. The CDR3 is CATSDSRTGASTEAFF. The CDR3 region has the DNA TGTGCCACCAGTGATTCTCGGACAGGGGCGAGCACTGAAGCTTTCTTT. V and J are TRBV24-1 and TRBJ1-1, with 9 bases fitting TRBD1. The trim removed 2 bases at V and 4 bases at J, leaving 7 bases unmatched. This CDR3 contains 16 residues. The germline gives CDR1 KGHDR, CDR2 SFDVKD.

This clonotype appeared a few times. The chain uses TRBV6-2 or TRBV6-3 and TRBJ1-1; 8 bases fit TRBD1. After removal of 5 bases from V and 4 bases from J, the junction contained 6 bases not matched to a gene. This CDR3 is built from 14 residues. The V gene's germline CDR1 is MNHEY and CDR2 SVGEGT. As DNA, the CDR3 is TGTGCCAGCAGTCGTCTACAGGGGGGCACTGAAGCTTTCTTT. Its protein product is CASSRLQGGTEAFF.

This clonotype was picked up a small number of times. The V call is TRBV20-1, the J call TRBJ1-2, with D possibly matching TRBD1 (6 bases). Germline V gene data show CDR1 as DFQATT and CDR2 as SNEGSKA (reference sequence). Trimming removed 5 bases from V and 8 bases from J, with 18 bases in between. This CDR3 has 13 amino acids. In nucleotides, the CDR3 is TGCAGTGCTGAATTGCCGGGACAAGGGGGCTACACCTTC. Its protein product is CSAELPGQGGYTF.

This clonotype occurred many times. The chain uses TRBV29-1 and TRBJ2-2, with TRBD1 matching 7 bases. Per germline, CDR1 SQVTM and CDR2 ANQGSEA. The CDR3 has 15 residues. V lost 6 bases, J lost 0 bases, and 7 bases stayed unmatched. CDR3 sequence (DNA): TGCAGCGTGAAAGACAGGGTGGCGAACACCGGGGAGCTGTTTTTT. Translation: CSVKDRVANTGELFF.